A selection of T cell receptor beta chains follows, all from one sample in a study of vaccination effects on CD4 cells after COVID-19. These receptors lack a known antigen. Using immunoSEQ multiplex PCR, the repertoire was profiled, and TCRdb retains in-frame clones only, with some absent. The repertoire has about 40,000 clones, roughly 73% of them found once; the top ten carry 30% to 40%. The specimen comprised CD4+ T cells from PBMCs cultured with a peptide pool, sampled before COVID-19 vaccination. Every receptor here comes from a human donor who had a prior SARS-CoV-2 infection. Each CDR3 is given with its conserved first and last residue. The D gene is left open where the match is weak. Some rows mark clone size as missing; the rest say once, few, many or name a class of expanded clone.

V gene: TRBV19; CDR3 length: 12; clone size: -; J gene: TRBJ2-3; D gene: -; CDR3 DNA: TGTGCCAGTAGTATAGCACCCGATACGCAGTATTTT; CDR3 protein: CASSIAPDTQYF
V gene: TRBV12-3/TRBV12-4; CDR3 length: 13; clone size: -; J gene: TRBJ1-1; D gene: -; CDR3 DNA: TGTGCCAGCACCACCGACAGACGGACTGAAGCTTTCTTT; CDR3 protein: CASTTDRRTEAFF
V gene: TRBV11-2; CDR3 length: 14; clone size: -; J gene: TRBJ2-7; D gene: TRBD1; CDR3 DNA: TGTGCCAGCAGCTTAACTGGACAGGGTGGCGAGCAGTACTTC; CDR3 protein: CASSLTGQGGEQYF
V gene: TRBV9; CDR3 length: 15; clone size: few; J gene: TRBJ2-7; D gene: -; CDR3 DNA: TGTGCCAGCAGCGTATTTGCCGGTGATGCCTACGAGCAGTACTTC; CDR3 protein: CASSVFAGDAYEQYF
V gene: TRBV5-6; CDR3 length: 13; clone size: -; J gene: TRBJ1-2; D gene: TRBD1; CDR3 DNA: TGTGCCAGCAGCTTGTCGACAGGGGATGGCTACACCTTC; CDR3 protein: CASSLSTGDGYTF
V gene: TRBV6-5; CDR3 length: 12; clone size: -; J gene: TRBJ2-7; D gene: -; CDR3 DNA: TGTGCCAGCAATCCAGGTTTCGACGAGCAGTACTTC; CDR3 protein: CASNPGFDEQYF
V gene: TRBV30; CDR3 length: 13; clone size: -; J gene: TRBJ1-1; D gene: -; CDR3 DNA: TGTGCCTGGAGTGTAGCGCTGGCCGCTGAAGCTTTCTTT; CDR3 protein: CAWSVALAAEAFF
V gene: TRBV2; CDR3 length: 13; clone size: -; J gene: TRBJ1-2; D gene: TRBD1; CDR3 DNA: TGTGCCAGCAGGGGGGACAGGGGAAACGGCTACACCTTC; CDR3 protein: CASRGDRGNGYTF
V gene: TRBV18; CDR3 length: 14; clone size: -; J gene: TRBJ1-3; D gene: -; CDR3 DNA: TGTGCCAGCTCACCTCGGGCCTCGGTAGACACCATATATTTT; CDR3 protein: CASSPRASVDTIYF
V gene: TRBV7-9; CDR3 length: 14; clone size: -; J gene: TRBJ2-7; D gene: -; CDR3 DNA: TGTGCCAGCAGCTTAAGTGGGGTACGGTACGAGCAGTACTTC; CDR3 protein: CASSLSGVRYEQYF
V gene: TRBV6-6; CDR3 length: 15; clone size: -; J gene: TRBJ2-7; D gene: TRBD1; CDR3 DNA: TGTGCCAGCAGTTACTATCCCGGGACAGGTGACGAGCAGTACTTC; CDR3 protein: CASSYYPGTGDEQYF
V gene: TRBV18; CDR3 length: 14; clone size: -; J gene: TRBJ2-3; D gene: -; CDR3 DNA: TGTGCCAGCTCACCCGGGGGTGGCACAGATACGCAGTATTTT; CDR3 protein: CASSPGGGTDTQYF
V gene: TRBV7-2; CDR3 length: 15; clone size: few; J gene: TRBJ2-7; D gene: TRBD1; CDR3 DNA: TGTGCCAGCAGCAGCGGACAGGGGGTTTCCTACGAGCAGTACTTC; CDR3 protein: CASSSGQGVSYEQYF
V gene: TRBV6-5; CDR3 length: 14; clone size: once; J gene: TRBJ2-1; D gene: TRBD1; CDR3 DNA: TGTGCCAGCAGTTGGGGACAGGGGGCGGGTGAGCAGTTCTTC; CDR3 protein: CASSWGQGAGEQFF
V gene: TRBV18; CDR3 length: 16; clone size: -; J gene: TRBJ1-4; D gene: -; CDR3 DNA: TGTGCCAGCTCATCAGGACAGCTTGCAACTAATGAAAAACTGTTTTTT; CDR3 protein: CASSSGQLATNEKLFF
V gene: TRBV5-6; CDR3 length: 14; clone size: -; J gene: TRBJ2-7; D gene: TRBD2; CDR3 DNA: TGTGCCAGCAGCCCCGGGACTAGCAACCTCGAGCAGTACTTC; CDR3 protein: CASSPGTSNLEQYF
V gene: TRBV14; CDR3 length: 14; clone size: -; J gene: TRBJ1-1; D gene: -; CDR3 DNA: TGTGCCAGCAGCCCTTACGTGGGGGGCACTGAAGCTTTCTTT; CDR3 protein: CASSPYVGGTEAFF
V gene: TRBV10-3; CDR3 length: 14; clone size: -; J gene: TRBJ2-3; D gene: TRBD1; CDR3 DNA: TGTGCCATCAATGACAGGGGGATCACAGATACGCAGTATTTT; CDR3 protein: CAINDRGITDTQYF
V gene: TRBV2; CDR3 length: 17; clone size: -; J gene: TRBJ2-3; D gene: TRBD2; CDR3 DNA: TGTGCCAGCAGTGAACAGGCTAGCGGGGGCCCCTTGGATACGCAGTATTTT; CDR3 protein: CASSEQASGGPLDTQYF
V gene: TRBV19; CDR3 length: 18; clone size: -; J gene: TRBJ1-4; D gene: -; CDR3 DNA: TGTGCCAGTAGTATAGTTATTGGTGGTTGGGGGTCTGGCGAAAAACTGTTTTTT; CDR3 protein: CASSIVIGGWGSGEKLFF
V gene: TRBV27; CDR3 length: 16; clone size: -; J gene: TRBJ2-3; D gene: TRBD2; CDR3 DNA: TGTGCCAGCAGTTTGTCGCTAGCGGGGGCCCCGCGGACGCAGTATTTT; CDR3 protein: CASSLSLAGAPRTQYF
V gene: TRBV5-1; CDR3 length: 15; clone size: few; J gene: TRBJ2-1; D gene: TRBD2; CDR3 DNA: TGCGCCAGCAGCTTGATGCTAGCGGGGCGGAATGAGCAGTTCTTC; CDR3 protein: CASSLMLAGRNEQFF
V gene: TRBV5-6; CDR3 length: 17; clone size: -; J gene: TRBJ2-1; D gene: -; CDR3 DNA: TGTGCCAGCAGCCGACTCCTTGGTCAACGTCCCTACAATGAGCAGTTCTTC; CDR3 protein: CASSRLLGQRPYNEQFF
V gene: TRBV18; CDR3 length: 16; clone size: -; J gene: TRBJ2-2; D gene: -; CDR3 DNA: TGTGCCAGCTCACCGGCGGGACACGCGAACACCGGGGAGCTGTTTTTT; CDR3 protein: CASSPAGHANTGELFF
V gene: TRBV7-2; CDR3 length: 13; clone size: -; J gene: TRBJ1-2; D gene: -; CDR3 DNA: TGTGCCAGCAGCCCAGACAGGCCCTATGGCTACACCTTC; CDR3 protein: CASSPDRPYGYTF
V gene: TRBV5-1; CDR3 length: 16; clone size: -; J gene: TRBJ2-5; D gene: -; CDR3 DNA: TGCGCCAGCAGGTTTCAGGGGACCAACGGTTGGGAGACCCAGTACTTC; CDR3 protein: CASRFQGTNGWETQYF
V gene: TRBV11-3; CDR3 length: 13; clone size: -; J gene: TRBJ2-7; D gene: -; CDR3 DNA: TGTGCCAGCAGCTTCGGTGCCTCCTACGAGCAGTACTTC; CDR3 protein: CASSFGASYEQYF
V gene: TRBV28; CDR3 length: 15; clone size: -; J gene: TRBJ1-5; D gene: TRBD1; CDR3 DNA: TGTGCCAGCAGCCGGGGACAGGGGGTTGTTCAGCCCCAGCATTTT; CDR3 protein: CASSRGQGVVQPQHF
V gene: TRBV2; CDR3 length: 13; clone size: -; J gene: TRBJ2-2; D gene: -; CDR3 DNA: TGTGCCAGCAGCCCACCTTATACCGGGGAGCTGTTTTTT; CDR3 protein: CASSPPYTGELFF
V gene: TRBV9; CDR3 length: 16; clone size: -; J gene: TRBJ2-5; D gene: TRBD2; CDR3 DNA: TGTGCCAGCAGCTTCGGAACTAGCGGGAGTGGAGAGACCCAGTACTTC; CDR3 protein: CASSFGTSGSGETQYF